The clone carrying this T cell receptor beta chain was counted a few times. What it recognizes is unknown. The data were obtained in a study of T cell repertoires in cytomegalovirus infection. Turning to the study itself: Matching HLA type and CMV infection were both indicated by public TCR beta signatures. Study observations and caveats: Summed public TCR beta family frequency identified CMV carriers bearing the relevant HLA. The ex vivo response was dominated by HLA-C-restricted CMV-specific TCR beta clonotypes.

TCRdb itself ran the reads through MiXCR, one entry per CDR3 protein. This sample yields 490,000 or so distinct CDR3 sequences, of which about 11% are seen a single time; 9.5% to 13% belongs to the top ten. V dropped 4 bases and J dropped 1 base, with 7 bases sitting between them. The CDR3 is 12 residues long. CDR1 and CDR2 (germline): DFQATT, SNEGSKA (reference sequence). Sequencing was carried out using PBMCs. The sequence was collected from a human donor in good health (CMV status not recorded). Some clones in this sample may be carry-over from other donors' samples. The chain employs TRBV20-1 and TRBJ1-1; D is undetermined. Here the CDR3 DNA reads TGCAGTGCTACCTGGGGGAACACTGAAGCTTTCTTT. Its protein is CSATWGNTEAFF.